What follows is one TCR beta chain and its context. The sample comes from a study of blood T cell repertoires in COVID-19. Study context: COVID-19 samples, acute and convalescent, were from the United States, Italy and Spain. Sources were T cells, B-cell-depleted T cells, or PBMCs; the material itself was cDNA or gDNA.

This CDR3 is built from 11 residues. Germline CDR1 DFQATT, CDR2 SNEGSKA (reference sequence). The germline V and J ends were trimmed by 4 bases and 2 bases, with 5 bases remaining between them. In the original processing: Using reference gene primer amplification, nucleated cell counts were estimated. Method: immunoSEQ multiplex PCR; TCRdb's copy keeps in-frame clones and lacks some. V and J calls and clone size are those listed in that table; D and trimming were worked out from the DNA. Of fewer than 95,000 clones in the sample, 89% were seen once. The sequenced sample consisted of peripheral blood. This TCR was sampled from a man aged 45-65 years with acute or convalescent COVID-19. The chain is built from TRBV20-1 and TRBJ2-5; D ambiguous. The CDR3 DNA follows: TGCAGTGCTAAACAGCAAGAGACCCAGTACTTC. Its translation is CSAKQQETQYF.